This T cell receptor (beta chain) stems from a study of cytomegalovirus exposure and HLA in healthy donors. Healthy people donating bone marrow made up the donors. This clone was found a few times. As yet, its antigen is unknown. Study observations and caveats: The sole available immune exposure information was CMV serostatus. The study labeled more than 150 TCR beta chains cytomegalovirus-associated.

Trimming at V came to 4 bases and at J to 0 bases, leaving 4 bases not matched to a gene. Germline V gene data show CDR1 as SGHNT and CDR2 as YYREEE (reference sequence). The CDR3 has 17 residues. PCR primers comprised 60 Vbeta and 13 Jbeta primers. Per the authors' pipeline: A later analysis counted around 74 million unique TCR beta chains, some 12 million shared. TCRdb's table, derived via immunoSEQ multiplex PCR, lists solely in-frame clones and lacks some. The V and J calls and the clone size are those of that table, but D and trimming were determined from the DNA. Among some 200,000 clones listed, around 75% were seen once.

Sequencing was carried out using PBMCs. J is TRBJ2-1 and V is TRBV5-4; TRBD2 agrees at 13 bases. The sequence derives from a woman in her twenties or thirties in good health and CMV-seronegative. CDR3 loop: CASSKTSGRSSYNEQFF. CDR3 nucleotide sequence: TGTGCCAGCAGCAAGACTAGCGGGAGGAGCTCCTACAATGAGCAGTTCTTC.